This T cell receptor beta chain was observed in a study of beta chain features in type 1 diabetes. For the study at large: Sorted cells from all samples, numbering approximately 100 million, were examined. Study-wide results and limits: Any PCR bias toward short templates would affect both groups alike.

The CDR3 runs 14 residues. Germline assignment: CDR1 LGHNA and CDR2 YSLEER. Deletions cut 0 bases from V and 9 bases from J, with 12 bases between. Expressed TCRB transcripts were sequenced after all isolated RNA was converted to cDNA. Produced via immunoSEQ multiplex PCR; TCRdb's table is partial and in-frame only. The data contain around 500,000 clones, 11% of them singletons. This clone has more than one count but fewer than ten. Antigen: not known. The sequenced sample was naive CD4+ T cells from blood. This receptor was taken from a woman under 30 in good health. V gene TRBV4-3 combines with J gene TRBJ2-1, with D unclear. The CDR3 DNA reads TGCGCCAGCAGCCAAGATTTCGCCCTCTCTGAGCAGTTCTTC. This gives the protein CASSQDFALSEQFF.